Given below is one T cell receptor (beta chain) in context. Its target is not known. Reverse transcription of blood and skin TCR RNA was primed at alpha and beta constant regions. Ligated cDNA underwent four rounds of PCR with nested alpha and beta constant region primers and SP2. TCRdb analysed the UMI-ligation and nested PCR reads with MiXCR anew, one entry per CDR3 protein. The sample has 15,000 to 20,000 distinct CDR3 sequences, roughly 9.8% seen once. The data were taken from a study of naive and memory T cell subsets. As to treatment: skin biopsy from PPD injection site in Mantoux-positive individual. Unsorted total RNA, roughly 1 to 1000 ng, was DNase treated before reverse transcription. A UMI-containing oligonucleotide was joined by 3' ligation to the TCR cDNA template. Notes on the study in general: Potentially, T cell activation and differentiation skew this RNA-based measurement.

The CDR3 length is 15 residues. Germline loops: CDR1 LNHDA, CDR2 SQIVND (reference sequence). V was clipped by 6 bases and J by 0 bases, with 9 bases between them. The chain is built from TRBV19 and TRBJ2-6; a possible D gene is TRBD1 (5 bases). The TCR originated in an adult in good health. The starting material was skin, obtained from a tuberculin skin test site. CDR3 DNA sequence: TGTGCCAGTAGACGACAGCTCTCTGGGGCCAACGTCCTGACTTTC. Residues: CASRRQLSGANVLTF.